The 25 T cell receptor beta chains below all came from one sample that was sequenced in a study of cytomegalovirus exposure and HLA in healthy donors. Primers: 60 Vbeta forward and 13 Jbeta reverse. Sequencing was performed with immunoSEQ multiplex PCR; in TCRdb, only in-frame clones are kept and a portion is missing. This sample has 150,000 to 200,000 clones; roughly 90% occur once, and the top ten carry around 1.8%. Sequenced input: PBMCs. The receptors stem from a woman aged 18-29 years in good health and CMV-seronegative.

The rearrangement joins TRBV5-1 to TRBJ1-4; TRBD1 is a possible D gene (5 bases). The V end was cut by 2 bases, the J end by 8 bases, with 16 bases between. This CDR3 contains 15 residues. CDR1 and CDR2 (germline): SGHRS, YFSETQ. CDR3 sequence (DNA): TGCGCCAGCAGCTTAAGGGAGCCTCGGGGGGAAAAACTGTTTTTT. Translated, it gives CASSLREPRGEKLFF.

The V call is TRBV11-2, the J call TRBJ2-1; tentative D call: TRBD2 (6 bases). V lost 1 base to trimming and J lost 7 bases, with 17 bases between them. The length of the CDR3 is 16 residues. Germline V CDR1 and CDR2: SGHAT, FQNNGV. CDR3 DNA: TGTGCCAGCAGCTTAGTGTATCGGGCAGGGAGGAATGAGCAGTTCTTC. Protein: CASSLVYRAGRNEQFF.

The chain combines TRBV27 with TRBJ2-7, with D maybe TRBD2 (6 bases). Germline values: CDR1 MNHEY, CDR2 SMNVEV (reference sequence). This CDR3 is built from 15 residues. Trimming removed 5 bases at V and 2 bases at J, with 16 bases between. This CDR3 is CASSLLAALTYEQYF. The CDR3, as DNA: TGTGCCAGCAGTCTCTTAGCGGCCCTTACCTACGAGCAGTACTTC.

The rearrangement uses TRBV5-6 and TRBJ1-4; 10 nucleotides match TRBD1. Germline-derived CDR1 and CDR2 are SGHDT and YYEEEE. CDR3 length equals 17 residues. Trimming removed 4 bases from V and 8 bases from J; junction bases left unmatched: 14. The CDR3 region is CASSRDRGRDPPEKLFF. Written as DNA, the CDR3 is TGTGCCAGCAGCCGAGACAGGGGGCGAGACCCCCCAGAAAAACTGTTTTTT.

J is TRBJ2-3 and V is TRBV7-8; D possibly corresponds to TRBD2 (5 bases). CDR3 length: 14 amino acids. Trimming removed 3 bases at V and 8 bases at J, with 15 bases between. Germline V gene lookup returns CDR1 SGHVS and CDR2 FQNEAQ. CDR3 sequence (DNA): TGTGCCAGCAGCTTGTTACGGGTTCGGGGTACGCAGTATTTT. Translation: CASSLLRVRGTQYF.

The genes are TRBV5-6 and TRBJ1-2, with 10 nucleotides matching TRBD1. This CDR3 contains 14 residues. Germline assignment: CDR1 SGHDT and CDR2 YYEEEE. With V trimmed by 0 bases and J by 4 bases, 0 bases remained unmatched. CDR3 protein: CASSLGDRGYGYTF. The CDR3 coding sequence is TGTGCCAGCAGCTTGGGGGACAGGGGCTATGGCTACACCTTC.

The J gene is TRBJ1-2, the V gene TRBV6-1; TRBD1 agrees at 7 bases. The CDR3 is made up of 14 amino acids. Germline V gene lookup returns CDR1 MNHNS and CDR2 SASEGT. Trimming removed 10 bases from V and 0 bases from J; junction bases left unmatched: 8. CDR3 region: CATYTGTANYGYTF. The CDR3 DNA follows: TGTGCCACCTATACCGGGACAGCTAACTATGGCTACACCTTC.

The chain recombines TRBV7-2 with TRBJ2-5, with D maybe TRBD1 (6 bases). The germline V gene has CDR1 SGHTA and CDR2 FQGNSA. The V end was cut by 4 bases, the J end by 2 bases, with 17 bases between. CDR3 length equals 16 residues. DNA of the CDR3: TGTGCCAGCAGCTCACCGCCGGGACACCGTCAAGAGACCCAGTACTTC. This gives the protein CASSSPPGHRQETQYF.

The chain is built from TRBV5-1 and TRBJ1-4; D unresolved. V shed 5 bases and J shed 1 base, with 9 bases lying between them. The CDR3 has 14 amino acids. The V gene's germline CDR1 is SGHRS and CDR2 YFSETQ. The CDR3: CASRFQETNEKLFF. The CDR3 nucleotides are TGCGCCAGCAGATTCCAGGAAACTAATGAAAAACTGTTTTTT.

Notes on this clone: The junction departs from the called germline gene at one end, perhaps through a read error. The J gene is TRBJ1-2, the V gene TRBV2; 10 bases are a match to TRBD1. The CDR3 has 14 amino acids. The germline CDR1 and CDR2 sequences are SNHLY and FYNNEI. DNA of the CDR3: TGTGCCAGCAGAGAAGGGACAGGGGAAGGGGGCTACACCTTC. This sequence encodes CASREGTGEGGYTF.

The chain carries TRBV2 and TRBJ2-2, with D tentatively TRBD2 (6 bases). Trimming pared 6 bases from V and 8 bases from J, leaving 10 bases between. CDR1 SNHLY and CDR2 FYNNEI come from the germline V gene. This CDR3 comprises 12 residues. The CDR3 region has the DNA TGTGCCAGCAGGGAGGGAATGGGGGAGCTGTTTTTT. It translates to CASREGMGELFF.

The sample holds one count of this clone. CDR3 residues: CASSHRDRGSGELFF. DNA of the CDR3: TGCGCCAGCAGCCATCGGGACAGGGGGTCCGGGGAGCTGTTTTTT. V and J are TRBV4-1 and TRBJ2-2, with TRBD1 matching over 11 bases. The CDR3 covers 15 residues. CDR1 and CDR2 from the germline V gene are MGHRA and YSYEKL. The J segment lost 6 bases and the V segment lost 3 bases, leaving 3 bases of the junction unmatched.

Concerning this clone: The same CDR3 can be traced to other DNA sequences in this sample. The chain uses TRBV7-9 and TRBJ1-2, with D unclear. Germline V gene lookup returns CDR1 SEHNR and CDR2 FQNEAQ (reference sequence). Between the trimmed V and J ends, which lost 3 bases and 2 bases, there was a span of 7 bases. The CDR3 extends over 13 amino acids. The CDR3 is CASSLVQNYGYTF. In nucleotides, the CDR3 is TGTGCCAGCAGCTTGGTTCAGAACTATGGCTACACCTTC.

The gene calls are TRBV4-2 and TRBJ1-5; D unresolved. The germline V gene has CDR1 LGHNA and CDR2 YNFKEQ. The CDR3 has 15 residues. With 8 bases removed from V and 2 bases from J, the gap between germline ends came to 16 bases. CDR3 region: CASGYSGSGNQPQHF. The CDR3 DNA reads TGTGCCAGCGGATACAGTGGGTCAGGCAATCAGCCCCAGCATTTT.

The J gene is TRBJ2-3, the V gene TRBV11-2, with a weak D call TRBD1 (5 bases). Germline assignment: CDR1 SGHAT and CDR2 FQNNGV. The CDR3 spans 13 residues. The V end was cut by 1 base, the J end by 3 bases, with 5 bases between. CDR3 coding DNA: TGTGCCAGCAGCTTAGCAGGGACAGATACGCAGTATTTT. It codes for CASSLAGTDTQYF.

The chain links TRBV28 to TRBJ1-2; 7 nucleotides match TRBD1. The CDR3 contains 18 residues. Germline loops: CDR1 MDHEN, CDR2 SYDVKM. V lost 6 bases and J lost 5; bases outside the gene matches: 21. CDR3 region: CASRIIPGQKEPIYGYTF. The CDR3 DNA follows: TGTGCCAGCAGGATTATACCGGGACAGAAGGAACCCATATATGGCTACACCTTC.

This rearrangement joins TRBV6-1 to TRBJ2-7; D is uncertain. The V gene's germline CDR1 is MNHNS and CDR2 SASEGT. This CDR3 has 11 amino acids. V lost 3 bases and J 4 bases, leaving 4 bases between the germline ends. The CDR3 coding sequence is TGTGCCAGCAGTGACCATTACGAGCAGTACTTC. It is translated as CASSDHYEQYF.

The chain recombines TRBV19 with TRBJ1-1, with D tentatively TRBD1 (5 bases). This CDR3 region has 14 residues. Germline V lookup: CDR1 LNHDA, CDR2 SQIVND (reference sequence). Trimming cost V 2 bases and J 2 bases, with 9 bases left between them. The CDR3 loop is CASSIWGVNTEAFF. CDR3 DNA: TGTGCCAGTAGTATATGGGGGGTCAACACTGAAGCTTTCTTT.

In nucleotides, the CDR3 is TGTGCCAGCAGTTTTTTCTTACAGGGGGCCGGGGAGCTGTTTTTT. It codes for CASSFFLQGAGELFF. The chain uses TRBV27 and TRBJ2-2, with 8 bases matching TRBD1. Looked up from germline, CDR1 is MNHEY and CDR2 is SMNVEV (reference sequence). With 3 bases clipped from V and 6 bases from J, the junction kept 6 bases outside the gene matches. The CDR3 sequence is 15 residues long.

The V call is TRBV7-2, the J call TRBJ2-1; D not resolved. Germline-derived CDR1 and CDR2 are SGHTA and FQGNSA. V was clipped by 1 base and J by 0 bases, with 7 bases between them. This CDR3 is 15 amino acids long. CDR3 nucleotide sequence: TGTGCCAGCAGCTTAGACAGCACCTCCTACAATGAGCAGTTCTTC. Protein: CASSLDSTSYNEQFF.

The chain recombines TRBV9 with TRBJ2-5, with D possibly matching TRBD2 (6 bases). The V gene lost 0 bases and the J gene lost 5 bases, with 17 bases spanning the gap. CDR3 length: 16 residues. The germline CDR1 and CDR2 sequences are SGDLS and YYNGEE. This CDR3 is CASSVAPGAGGETQYF. Written as DNA, the CDR3 is TGTGCCAGCAGCGTAGCTCCCGGAGCGGGTGGGGAGACCCAGTACTTC.

J is TRBJ2-1 and V is TRBV11-3; 8 bases are a match to TRBD2. This CDR3 has 15 residues. V was clipped by 5 bases and J by 8 bases; unmatched bases: 11. Germline V gives CDR1 SGHNT, CDR2 YENEEA. The CDR3 DNA reads as TGTGCCAGCAGCCCGCACGGGACTAGGGGCGATGAGCAGTTCTTC. The encoded protein is CASSPHGTRGDEQFF. Full variable domain (outside the CDR3, taken from reference TRBV11-3 and TRBJ2-1): EAGVVQSPRYKIIEKKQPVAFWCNPISGHNTLYWYLQNLGQGPELLIRYENEEAVDDSQLPKDRFSAERLKGVDSTLKIQPAELGDSAVYLCASSPHGTRGDEQFFGPGTRLTVL.

The CDR3, as DNA: TGTGCCAGCAGTGACAGACAGTGGCAGTTCTTC. Residues: CASSDRQWQFF. The chain couples TRBV6-1 to TRBJ2-1; possible D gene TRBD1, 5 bases. CDR1 and CDR2 (germline): MNHNS, SASEGT. V dropped 3 bases and J dropped 12 bases, with 9 bases sitting between them. The CDR3 spans 11 residues.

This clone was counted once. V gene TRBV5-4 combines with J gene TRBJ2-1; TRBD2 matches 8 bases. CDR1 is SGHNT, CDR2 YYREEE, per germline (reference sequence). The V and J ends lost 4 bases and 5 bases, in that order; junction bases with no gene match: 8. The CDR3 has 15 amino acids. This CDR3 is CASSPRGGQNNEQFF. The CDR3 coding sequence is TGTGCCAGCAGCCCACGGGGGGGCCAGAACAATGAGCAGTTCTTC.

The count of this clone is one. The rearrangement links TRBV5-1 to TRBJ1-2, with 10 bases identical to TRBD1. The CDR3 has 13 amino acids. Germline CDR1 is SGHRS and CDR2 is YFSETQ. V gave up 4 bases and J gave up 6 bases; unmatched junction bases: 3. The CDR3 loop reads CASSQGQGNGYTF. CDR3 bases: TGCGCCAGCAGCCAGGGACAGGGGAATGGCTACACCTTC.